This T cell receptor (beta chain) was found in a study of blood T cell repertoires in COVID-19. Study background: In each case, the material was cDNA or gDNA derived from T cells, B-cell-depleted T cells, or PBMCs.

Germline V gives CDR1 SGHNT, CDR2 YENEEA. After removal of 1 base from V and 5 bases from J, the junction contained 5 bases not matched to a gene. The CDR3 is 15 residues long. This clone came up a few times. Different DNA sequences within this sample yield the same CDR3. Some clones are missing from TCRdb's copy, which holds only in-frame ones; the method was immunoSEQ multiplex PCR. The data show approximately 47,000 clones, around 90% seen once. The sequenced material came from peripheral blood. This sequence was found in a man in his sixties or seventies with active COVID-19. The rearrangement links TRBV11-3 to TRBJ2-1, with 7 positions matching TRBD2. CDR3 DNA: TGTGCCAGCAGCTTAGGGGAGGGGTCGAACAATGAGCAGTTCTTC. As protein: CASSLGEGSNNEQFF.